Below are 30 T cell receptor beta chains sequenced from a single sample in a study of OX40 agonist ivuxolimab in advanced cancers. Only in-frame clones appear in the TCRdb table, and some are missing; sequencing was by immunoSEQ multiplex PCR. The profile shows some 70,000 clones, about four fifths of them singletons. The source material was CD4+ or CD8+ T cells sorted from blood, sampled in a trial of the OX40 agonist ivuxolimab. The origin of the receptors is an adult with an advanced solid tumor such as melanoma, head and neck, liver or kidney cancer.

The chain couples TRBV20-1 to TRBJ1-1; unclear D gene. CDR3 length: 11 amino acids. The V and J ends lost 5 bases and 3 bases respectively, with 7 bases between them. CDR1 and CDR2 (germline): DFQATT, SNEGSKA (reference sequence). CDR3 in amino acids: CSASGDTEAFF. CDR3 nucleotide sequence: TGCAGTGCTTCGGGTGACACTGAAGCTTTCTTT.

The CDR3 loop is CSAGTAYGYTF. The CDR3 DNA reads as TGCAGTGCTGGGACGGCATATGGCTACACCTTC. The rearrangement joins TRBV20-1 to TRBJ1-2, with D perhaps TRBD1 (5 bases). V gave up 5 bases and J gave up 5 bases, with 9 bases separating them. This CDR3 region has 11 residues. Germline V gene sequence: CDR1 DFQATT, CDR2 SNEGSKA (reference sequence).

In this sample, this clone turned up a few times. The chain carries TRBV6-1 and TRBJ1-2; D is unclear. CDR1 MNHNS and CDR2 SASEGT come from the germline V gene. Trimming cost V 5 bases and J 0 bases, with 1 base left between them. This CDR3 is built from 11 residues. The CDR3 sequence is CASSSNYGYTF. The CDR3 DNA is TGTGCCAGCAGTTCTAACTATGGCTACACCTTC.

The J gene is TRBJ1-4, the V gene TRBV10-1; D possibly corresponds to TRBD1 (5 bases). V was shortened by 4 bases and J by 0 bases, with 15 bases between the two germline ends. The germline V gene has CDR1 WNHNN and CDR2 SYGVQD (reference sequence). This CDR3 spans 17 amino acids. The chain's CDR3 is CASSGNPQGPTNEKLFF. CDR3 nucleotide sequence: TGCGCCAGCAGTGGGAACCCTCAGGGACCAACTAATGAAAAACTGTTTTTT.

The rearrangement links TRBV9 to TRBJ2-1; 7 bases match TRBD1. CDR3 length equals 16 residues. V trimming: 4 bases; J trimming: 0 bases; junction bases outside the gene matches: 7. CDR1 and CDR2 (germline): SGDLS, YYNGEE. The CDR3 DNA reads TGTGCCAGCAGCCTCCTACAGGGGACCTCCTACAATGAGCAGTTCTTC. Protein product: CASSLLQGTSYNEQFF.

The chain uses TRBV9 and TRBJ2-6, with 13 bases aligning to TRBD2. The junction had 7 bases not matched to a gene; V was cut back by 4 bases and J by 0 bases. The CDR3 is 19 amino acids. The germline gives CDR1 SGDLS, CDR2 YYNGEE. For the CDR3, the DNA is TGTGCCAGCAGCTTCCGGACTAGCGGGGGTAGCTCTGGGGCCAACGTCCTGACTTTC. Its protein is CASSFRTSGGSSGANVLTF.

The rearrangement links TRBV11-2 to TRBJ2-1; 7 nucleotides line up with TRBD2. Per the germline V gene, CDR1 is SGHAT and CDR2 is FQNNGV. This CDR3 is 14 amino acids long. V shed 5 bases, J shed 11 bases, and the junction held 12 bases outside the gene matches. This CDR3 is CASSPRGQRGKQFF. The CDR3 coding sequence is TGTGCCAGCAGCCCAAGAGGTCAGCGGGGCAAGCAGTTCTTC.

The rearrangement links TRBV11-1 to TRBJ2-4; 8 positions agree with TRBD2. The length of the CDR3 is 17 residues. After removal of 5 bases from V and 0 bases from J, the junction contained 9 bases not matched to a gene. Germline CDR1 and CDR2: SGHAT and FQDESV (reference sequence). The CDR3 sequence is CASSPAGGGLAKNIQYF. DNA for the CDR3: TGTGCCAGCAGCCCGGCGGGCGGGGGGCTAGCCAAAAACATTCAGTACTTC.

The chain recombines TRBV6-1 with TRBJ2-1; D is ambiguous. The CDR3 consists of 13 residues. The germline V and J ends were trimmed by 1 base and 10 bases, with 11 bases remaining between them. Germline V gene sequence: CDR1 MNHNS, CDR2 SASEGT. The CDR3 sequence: CASSEVPGREQFF. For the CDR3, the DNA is TGTGCCAGCAGTGAAGTCCCCGGCAGGGAGCAGTTCTTC.

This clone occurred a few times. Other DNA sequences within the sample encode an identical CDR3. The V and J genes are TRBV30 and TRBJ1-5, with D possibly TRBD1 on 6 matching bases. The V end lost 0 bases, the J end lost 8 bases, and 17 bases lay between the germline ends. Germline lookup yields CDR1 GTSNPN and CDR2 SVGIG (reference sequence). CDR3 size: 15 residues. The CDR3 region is CAWSVGTGLREPQHF. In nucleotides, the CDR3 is TGTGCCTGGAGTGTAGGAACAGGGCTTAGGGAGCCCCAGCATTTT.

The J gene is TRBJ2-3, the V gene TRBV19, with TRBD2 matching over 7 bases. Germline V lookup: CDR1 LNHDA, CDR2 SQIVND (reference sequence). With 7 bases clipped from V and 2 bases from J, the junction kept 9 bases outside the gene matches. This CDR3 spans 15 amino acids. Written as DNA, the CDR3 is TGTGCCAGTACCCCCCGGCGGGGGAACACAGATACGCAGTATTTT. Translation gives CASTPRRGNTDTQYF.

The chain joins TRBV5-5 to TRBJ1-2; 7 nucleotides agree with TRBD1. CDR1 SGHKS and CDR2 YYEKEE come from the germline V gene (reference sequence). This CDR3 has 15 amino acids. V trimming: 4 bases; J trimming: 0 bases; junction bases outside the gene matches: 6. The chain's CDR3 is CASSIGTAANYGYTF. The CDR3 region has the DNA TGTGCCAGCAGCATAGGGACAGCAGCTAACTATGGCTACACCTTC.

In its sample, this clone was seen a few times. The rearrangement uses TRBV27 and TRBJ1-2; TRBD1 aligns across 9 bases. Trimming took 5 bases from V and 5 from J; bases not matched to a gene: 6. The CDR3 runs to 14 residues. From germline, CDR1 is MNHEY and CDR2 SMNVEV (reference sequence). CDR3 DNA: TGTGCCAGCAGTCGAGGAGACAGGGGGTATGGCTACACCTTC. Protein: CASSRGDRGYGYTF.

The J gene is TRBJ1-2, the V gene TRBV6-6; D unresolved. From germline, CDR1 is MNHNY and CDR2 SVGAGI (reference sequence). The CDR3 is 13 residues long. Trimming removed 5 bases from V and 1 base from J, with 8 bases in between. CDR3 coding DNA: TGTGCCAGCAGTCTGGACGTTAACTATGGCTACACCTTC. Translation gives CASSLDVNYGYTF.

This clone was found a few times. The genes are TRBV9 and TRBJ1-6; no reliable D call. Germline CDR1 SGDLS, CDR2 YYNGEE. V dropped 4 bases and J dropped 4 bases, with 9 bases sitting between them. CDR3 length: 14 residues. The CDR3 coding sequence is TGTGCCAGCAGCAACGGACTTTATAATTCACCCCTCCACTTT. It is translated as CASSNGLYNSPLHF. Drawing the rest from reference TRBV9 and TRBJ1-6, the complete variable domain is DSGVTQTPKHLITATGQRVTLRCSPRSGDLSVYWYQQSLDQGLQFLIQYYNGEERAKGNILERFSAQQFPDLHSELNLSSLELGDSALYFCASSNGLYNSPLHFGNGTRLTVT.

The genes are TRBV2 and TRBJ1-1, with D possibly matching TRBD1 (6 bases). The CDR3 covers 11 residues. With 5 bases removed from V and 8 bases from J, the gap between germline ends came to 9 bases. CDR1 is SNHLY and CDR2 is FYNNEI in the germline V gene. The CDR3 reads CASSTGWEAFF. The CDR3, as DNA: TGTGCCAGCAGTACAGGGTGGGAAGCTTTCTTT. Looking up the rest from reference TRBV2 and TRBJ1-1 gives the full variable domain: EPEVTQTPSHQVTQMGQEVILRCVPISNHLYFYWYRQILGQKVEFLVSFYNNEISEKSEIFDDQFSVERPDGSNFTLKIRSTKLEDSAMYFCASSTGWEAFFGQGTRLTVV.

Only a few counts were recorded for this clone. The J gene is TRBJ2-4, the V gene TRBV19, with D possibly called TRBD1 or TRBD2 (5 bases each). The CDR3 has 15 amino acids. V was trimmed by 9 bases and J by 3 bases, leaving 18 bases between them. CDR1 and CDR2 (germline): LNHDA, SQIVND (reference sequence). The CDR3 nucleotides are TGTGCCAGCGGAGGTTGGGGGTTTGGCAAAAACATTCAGTACTTC. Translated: CASGGWGFGKNIQYF. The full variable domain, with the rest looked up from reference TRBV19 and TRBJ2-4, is DGGITQSPKYLFRKEGQNVTLSCEQNLNHDAMYWYRQDPGQGLRLIYYSQIVNDFQKGDIAEGYSVSREKKESFPLTVTSAQKNPTAFYLCASGGWGFGKNIQYFGAGTRLSVL.

The CDR3 DNA is TGTGCCAGCTCACCGAGGACAGGGACGGGGGAGACCCAGTACTTC. Amino acid sequence: CASSPRTGTGETQYF. The gene calls are TRBV18 and TRBJ2-5; 8 positions match TRBD1. Germline CDR1 KGHSH, CDR2 LQKENI. The CDR3 extends over 15 amino acids. V was clipped by 3 bases and J by 5 bases; unmatched bases: 8. Full variable domain (outside the CDR3, taken from reference TRBV18 and TRBJ2-5): NAGVMQNPRHLVRRRGQEARLRCSPMKGHSHVYWYRQLPEEGLKFMVYLQKENIIDESGMPKERFSAEFPKEGPSILRIQQVVRGDSAAYFCASSPRTGTGETQYFGPGTRLLVL.

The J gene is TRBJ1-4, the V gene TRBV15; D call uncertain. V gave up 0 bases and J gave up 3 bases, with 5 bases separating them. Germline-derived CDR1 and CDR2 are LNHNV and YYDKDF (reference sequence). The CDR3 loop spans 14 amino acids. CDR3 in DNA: TGTGCCACCAGCAGAGATAGCCCTAATGAAAAACTGTTTTTT. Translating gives CATSRDSPNEKLFF.

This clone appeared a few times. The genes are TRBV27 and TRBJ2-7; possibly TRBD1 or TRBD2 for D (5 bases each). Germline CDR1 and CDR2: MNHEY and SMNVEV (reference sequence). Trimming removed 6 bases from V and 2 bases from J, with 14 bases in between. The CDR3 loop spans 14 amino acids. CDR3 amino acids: CASSAGTTTYEQYF. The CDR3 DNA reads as TGTGCCAGCAGCGCCGGGACGACGACCTACGAGCAGTACTTC.

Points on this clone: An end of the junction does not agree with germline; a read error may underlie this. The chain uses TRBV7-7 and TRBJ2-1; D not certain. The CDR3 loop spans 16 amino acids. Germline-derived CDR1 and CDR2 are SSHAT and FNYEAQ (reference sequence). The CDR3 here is CASTKAGLVGYNEQFF. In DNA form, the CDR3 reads TGTGCTAGCACCAAGGCTGGGCTAGTTGGCTACAATGAGCAGTTCTTC.

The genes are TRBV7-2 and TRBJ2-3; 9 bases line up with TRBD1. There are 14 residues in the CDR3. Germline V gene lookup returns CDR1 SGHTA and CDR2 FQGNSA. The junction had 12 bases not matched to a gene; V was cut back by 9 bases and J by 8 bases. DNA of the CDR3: TGTGCCAGTACCACCGGGACAGGGCTGTCTACGCAGTATTTT. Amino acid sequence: CASTTGTGLSTQYF.

This CDR3 reads CASSIRNRRYGYTF. CDR3 in DNA: TGTGCCAGTAGTATACGTAACAGGAGGTATGGCTACACCTTC. The V call is TRBV19, the J call TRBJ1-2; D may be TRBD1 (5 bases). Germline lookup yields CDR1 LNHDA and CDR2 SQIVND (reference sequence). The length of the CDR3 is 14 residues. V lost 2 bases to trimming and J lost 5 bases, with 12 bases between them.

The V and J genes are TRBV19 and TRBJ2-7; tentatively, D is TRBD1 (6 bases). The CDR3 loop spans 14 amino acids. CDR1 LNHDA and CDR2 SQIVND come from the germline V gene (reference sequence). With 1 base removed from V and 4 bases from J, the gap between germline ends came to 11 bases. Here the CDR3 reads CASSIGGGRYEQYF. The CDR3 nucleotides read TGTGCCAGTAGTATAGGTGGGGGCCGATACGAGCAGTACTTC.

CDR3 protein: CASSLLGMGDGETQYF. In nucleotides, the CDR3 is TGTGCCAGCAGTTTATTAGGCATGGGGGACGGCGAGACCCAGTACTTC. The chain couples TRBV28 to TRBJ2-5, with D perhaps assigned TRBD1 or TRBD2 (5 bases each). Germline V gene data show CDR1 as MDHEN and CDR2 as SYDVKM. The CDR3 has 16 residues. V lost 1 base and J lost 5, with 17 bases in between.

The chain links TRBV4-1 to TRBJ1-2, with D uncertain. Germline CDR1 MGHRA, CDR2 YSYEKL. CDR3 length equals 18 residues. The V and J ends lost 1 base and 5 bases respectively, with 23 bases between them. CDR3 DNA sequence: TGCGCCAGCAGCCAAGTTACGGGCTGGGCGCCCATTTTTTATGGCTACACCTTC. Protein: CASSQVTGWAPIFYGYTF.

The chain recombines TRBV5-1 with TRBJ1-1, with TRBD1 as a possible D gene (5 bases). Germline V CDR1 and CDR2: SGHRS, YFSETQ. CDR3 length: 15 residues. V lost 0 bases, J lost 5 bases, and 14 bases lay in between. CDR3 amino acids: CASSLAGARGTEAFF. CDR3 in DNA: TGCGCCAGCAGCTTGGCCGGGGCAAGAGGGACTGAAGCTTTCTTT.

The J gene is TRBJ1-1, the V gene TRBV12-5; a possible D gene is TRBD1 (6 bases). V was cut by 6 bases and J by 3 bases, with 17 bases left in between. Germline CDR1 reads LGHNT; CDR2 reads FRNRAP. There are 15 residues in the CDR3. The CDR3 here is CASGPHTGFDTEAFF. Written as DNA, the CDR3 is TGTGCTAGTGGCCCTCATACAGGGTTCGACACTGAAGCTTTCTTT.

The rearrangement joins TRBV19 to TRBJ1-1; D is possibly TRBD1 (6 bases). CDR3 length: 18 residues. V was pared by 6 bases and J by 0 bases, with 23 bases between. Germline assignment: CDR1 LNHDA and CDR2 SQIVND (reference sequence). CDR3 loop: CASRPSSRSRGMNTEAFF. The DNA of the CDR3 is TGTGCCAGTAGACCATCCTCCCGGAGCAGGGGAATGAACACTGAAGCTTTCTTT. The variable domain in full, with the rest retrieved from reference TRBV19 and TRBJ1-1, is DGGITQSPKYLFRKEGQNVTLSCEQNLNHDAMYWYRQDPGQGLRLIYYSQIVNDFQKGDIAEGYSVSREKKESFPLTVTSAQKNPTAFYLCASRPSSRSRGMNTEAFFGQGTRLTVV.

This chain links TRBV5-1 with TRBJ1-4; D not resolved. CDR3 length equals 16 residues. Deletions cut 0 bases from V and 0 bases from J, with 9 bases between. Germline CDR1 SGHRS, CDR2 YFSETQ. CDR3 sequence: CASSLGQPATNEKLFF. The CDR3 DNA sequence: TGCGCCAGCAGCTTGGGTCAGCCTGCAACTAATGAAAAACTGTTTTTT.